These 13 T cell receptor beta chains were sequenced from one sample in a study of PD-1 blockade in classical Hodgkin lymphoma. The time point denotes: newly diagnosed, previously untreated cHL patient sample. Repertoires were generated with immunoSEQ multiplex PCR, while TCRdb's copy carries only in-frame clones and drops some. This sample carries more than 20,000 clones, approximately 94% of them seen once, and the ten largest clones take roughly 6%. Specimen: peripheral blood mononuclear cells (PBMCs). These TCRs come from a human donor with classical Hodgkin lymphoma.

The chain is built from TRBV4-3 and TRBJ2-3; D is uncertain. Trimming cost V 5 bases and J 8 bases, with 11 bases left between them. The germline V gene encodes CDR1 LGHNA and CDR2 YSLEER. The CDR3 has 12 amino acids. CDR3: CASSYFSGTQYF. The CDR3 coding sequence is TGCGCCAGCAGCTATTTTTCGGGTACGCAGTATTTT.

This clone was observed a handful of times. The J gene is TRBJ1-5, the V gene TRBV21-1; TRBD1 is taken as the D call from the table, unchecked against the DNA. TRBV21-1 is termed a pseudogene. The length of the CDR3 is 18 residues. The DNA for the CDR3 is TGTGCCAGCAGCAAAGAAGGAGCGAGGGGACAGGGACATCAGCCCCAGCATTTT. It encodes CASSKEGARGQGHQPQHF.

V gene TRBV5-4 combines with J gene TRBJ2-3; D tentatively fits TRBD1 or TRBD2 (6 bases each). CDR1 is SGHNT, CDR2 YYREEE, per germline (reference sequence). The CDR3 totals 15 residues. Trimming left V 4 bases short and J 5 bases short, with 17 bases between. The CDR3 protein is CASSQGLRGGDTQYF. CDR3 DNA: TGTGCCAGCAGCCAGGGACTCAGGGGAGGAGATACGCAGTATTTT. Complete variable domain (other parts from reference TRBV5-4 and TRBJ2-3): ETGVTQSPTHLIKTRGQQVTLRCSSQSGHNTVSWYQQALGQGPQFIFQYYREEENGRGNFPPRFSGLQFPNYSSELNVNALELDDSALYLCASSQGLRGGDTQYFGPGTRLTVL.

This sequence joins TRBV7-2 and TRBJ2-7; 16 bases line up with TRBD2. Germline assignment: CDR1 SGHTA and CDR2 FQGNSA. The CDR3 is 16 amino acids. V lost 5 bases, J lost 2 bases, and 3 bases stayed unmatched. CDR3 protein: CASSPGTSGGAYEQYF. The CDR3 DNA follows: TGTGCCAGCAGCCCAGGGACTAGCGGGGGGGCCTACGAGCAGTACTTC.

This chain joins TRBV28 and TRBJ1-4; D gene unclear. CDR1 MDHEN and CDR2 SYDVKM come from the germline V gene. The V end lost 2 bases, the J end lost 2 bases, and 9 bases lay between the germline ends. The CDR3 runs to 15 residues. CDR3 loop: CASSLAGHTNEKLFF. The CDR3, as DNA: TGTGCCAGCAGTTTAGCTGGGCACACTAATGAAAAACTGTTTTTT.

The CDR3 region has the DNA TGCGCCAGCAGCAGCGGGACAGGGGGCGAACTAGATGGCTACACCTTC. Protein sequence: CASSSGTGGELDGYTF. This chain connects TRBV5-1 to TRBJ1-2; 12 bases fit TRBD1. The J segment lost 6 bases and the V segment lost 4 bases, leaving 10 bases of the junction unmatched. The CDR3 loop spans 16 amino acids. CDR1 is SGHRS and CDR2 is YFSETQ in the germline V gene.

V gene TRBV27 combines with J gene TRBJ1-6; 8 bases match TRBD1. Germline CDR1 reads MNHEY; CDR2 reads SMNVEV (reference sequence). J gave up 4 bases and V 5 bases, and 7 bases lay outside the gene matches. CDR3 size: 16 residues. The CDR3, as DNA: TGTGCCAGCAGTGCGACAGGGGCCTCTTATAATTCACCCCTCCACTTT. Protein: CASSATGASYNSPLHF.

The chain links TRBV4-3 to TRBJ1-1, with D uncertain. The CDR3 length is 14 residues. V shed 0 bases and J shed 5 bases, with 10 bases lying between them. Germline CDR1 is LGHNA and CDR2 is YSLEER. In nucleotides, the CDR3 is TGCGCCAGCAGCCAAGATTGGAGGTGGACTGAAGCTTTCTTT. It is translated as CASSQDWRWTEAFF.

The chain carries TRBV7-2 and TRBJ2-7; a possible D gene is TRBD2 (6 bases). This CDR3 has 15 amino acids. Germline lookup yields CDR1 SGHTA and CDR2 FQGNSA. Between the trimmed V and J ends, which lost 2 bases and 2 bases, there was a span of 13 bases. CDR3 region: CASSLRRDGAYEQYF. CDR3 in DNA: TGTGCCAGCAGCTTACGGCGGGACGGTGCCTACGAGCAGTACTTC.

The V gene is TRBV5-4, the J gene TRBJ1-1; D unclear. CDR1 and CDR2 (germline): SGHNT, YYREEE (reference sequence). Trimming removed 0 bases at V and 4 bases at J, with 7 bases between. The CDR3 extends over 13 amino acids. The CDR3 DNA follows: TGTGCCAGCAGCTTGGTCAGGAGCACTGAAGCTTTCTTT. Its translation is CASSLVRSTEAFF.

V and J are TRBV4-3 and TRBJ2-7; the D is unclear. CDR1 and CDR2 from the germline V gene are LGHNA and YSLEER. The CDR3 length is 12 residues. Trimming removed 0 bases from V and 3 bases from J, with 3 bases in between. The CDR3 spells CASSQDGYEQYF. The CDR3, as DNA: TGCGCCAGCAGCCAAGATGGCTACGAGCAGTACTTC.

The V and J genes are TRBV7-8 and TRBJ2-7; no clear D. Germline V gene sequence: CDR1 SGHVS, CDR2 FQNEAQ. The V end lost 5 bases, the J end lost 2 bases, and 10 bases lay between the germline ends. This CDR3 contains 13 residues. The CDR3 is CASSPRWAYEQYF. Written as DNA, the CDR3 is TGTGCCAGCAGCCCGCGTTGGGCCTACGAGCAGTACTTC.

This chain links TRBV7-9 with TRBJ2-5; 10 nucleotides line up with TRBD1. V lost 5 bases and J lost 5; bases outside the gene matches: 2. Germline V gives CDR1 SEHNR, CDR2 FQNEAQ (reference sequence). This CDR3 spans 13 amino acids. CDR3 in amino acids: CASSRGQGETQYF. CDR3 nucleotides: TGTGCCAGCAGCCGGGGACAGGGGGAGACCCAGTACTTC.